What follows are 22 T cell receptor beta chains derived from one specimen sequenced in a study of cytomegalovirus exposure and HLA in healthy donors. The PCR had 60 Vbeta and 13 Jbeta primers. Clones were sequenced by immunoSEQ multiplex PCR, and TCRdb holds only the in-frame ones, with some missing. The table has some 130,000 clones, 70% to 80% seen once. Sequences were obtained from PBMCs. These receptors came from a man aged 30 to 45 in good health and CMV-seronegative.

The chain has TRBV7-9 and TRBJ2-1; a possible D gene is TRBD1 (5 bases). This CDR3 spans 14 amino acids. Germline V gene sequence: CDR1 SEHNR, CDR2 FQNEAQ (reference sequence). The germline V and J ends were trimmed by 3 bases and 9 bases, with 15 bases remaining between them. DNA of the CDR3: TGTGCCAGCAGCTTGTCCGCCGGGCAGGGTGAGCAGTTCTTC. It encodes CASSLSAGQGEQFF.

CDR3 amino acids: CASTRNSGTNTGELFF. The CDR3 bases are TGTGCCAGCACCCGAAATAGCGGGACGAACACCGGGGAGCTGTTTTTT. The J gene is TRBJ2-2, the V gene TRBV9; TRBD2 matches at 8 bases. The CDR3 contains 16 residues. After removal of 6 bases from V and 0 bases from J, the junction contained 7 bases not matched to a gene. Germline lookup yields CDR1 SGDLS and CDR2 YYNGEE.

The chain has TRBV6-6 and TRBJ2-2, with D perhaps TRBD2 (6 bases). V gave up 6 bases and J gave up 6 bases, with 17 bases separating them. Germline V lookup: CDR1 MNHNY, CDR2 SVGAGI (reference sequence). CDR3 length: 15 residues. CDR3 region: CASSPGSPGSGELFF. Written as DNA, the CDR3 is TGTGCCAGCAGCCCCGGGAGTCCCGGCTCCGGGGAGCTGTTTTTT.

This chain links TRBV5-1 with TRBJ2-1; TRBD1 matches 9 bases. This CDR3 spans 15 amino acids. V shed 0 bases and J 2 bases; nucleotides not matched to a gene: 0. Germline assignment: CDR1 SGHRS and CDR2 YFSETQ. CDR3: CASSLGTGAYNEQFF. The CDR3 bases are TGCGCCAGCAGCTTGGGGACAGGGGCCTACAATGAGCAGTTCTTC.

This chain uses TRBV6-5 with TRBJ2-6, with D possibly being TRBD1 (6 bases). Looked up from germline, CDR1 is MNHEY and CDR2 is SVGAGI. V lost 5 bases and J 6 bases, leaving 8 bases between the germline ends. This CDR3 is 13 amino acids long. For the CDR3, the DNA is TGTGCCAGCAGTGGGGGCCAGGCCAACGTCCTGACTTTC. Protein product: CASSGGQANVLTF.

This chain uses TRBV7-3 with TRBJ2-1; D is unclear. CDR1 is SGHTA, CDR2 FQGTGA, per germline. Deletions cut 2 bases from V and 3 bases from J, with 5 bases between. CDR3 length: 13 amino acids. CDR3 DNA: TGTGCCAGCAGCTTAGGCAACTACAATGAGCAGTTCTTC. This translates into CASSLGNYNEQFF.

The chain uses TRBV19 and TRBJ2-7, with no clear D. This CDR3 has 15 amino acids. V was trimmed by 6 bases and J by 7 bases, leaving 22 bases between them. Germline V gene sequence: CDR1 LNHDA, CDR2 SQIVND (reference sequence). Written as DNA, the CDR3 is TGTGCCAGTAGCACTGCGGCATTTGGTTCGGGTGAGCAGTACTTC. This sequence encodes CASSTAAFGSGEQYF. The full variable domain, rest sourced from reference TRBV19 and TRBJ2-7, is DGGITQSPKYLFRKEGQNVTLSCEQNLNHDAMYWYRQDPGQGLRLIYYSQIVNDFQKGDIAEGYSVSREKKESFPLTVTSAQKNPTAFYLCASSTAAFGSGEQYFGPGTRLTVT.

This clone was picked up one time. The V gene is TRBV5-1, the J gene TRBJ2-3; no clear D. V shed 0 bases and J shed 6 bases, with 11 bases lying between them. The germline V gene encodes CDR1 SGHRS and CDR2 YFSETQ. CDR3 length equals 14 residues. The chain's CDR3 is CASSLAQPLDTQYF. Here the CDR3 DNA reads TGCGCCAGCAGCTTGGCACAGCCCCTGGATACGCAGTATTTT.

V gene TRBV30 combines with J gene TRBJ2-7; 10 nucleotides align to TRBD1. CDR1 and CDR2 (germline): GTSNPN, SVGIG (reference sequence). Trimming at V came to 3 bases and at J to 2 bases, leaving 4 bases not matched to a gene. The CDR3 covers 14 residues. Here the CDR3 DNA reads TGTGCCTGGAGCCGGGACAGGGGAACCTACGAGCAGTACTTC. This codes for CAWSRDRGTYEQYF.

The chain links TRBV28 to TRBJ2-2; TRBD1 might be the D (6 bases). The CDR3 totals 14 residues. V was cut by 8 bases and J by 4 bases, with 14 bases left in between. Germline V CDR1 and CDR2: MDHEN, SYDVKM. In DNA, the CDR3 is TGTGCCAGCGGACAGACCCCATCCACCGGGGAGCTGTTTTTT. Its translation: CASGQTPSTGELFF.

This clone turned up a few times. The rearrangement uses TRBV6-1 and TRBJ2-1; 7 bases fit TRBD1. The V segment lost 3 bases and the J segment 5 bases; nucleotides outside the gene matches: 7. The CDR3 sequence is 15 residues long. Germline CDR1 MNHNS, CDR2 SASEGT. The DNA of the CDR3 is TGTGCCAGCAGTGAGCCGGGACAGCCTGACAATGAGCAGTTCTTC. Encoded protein: CASSEPGQPDNEQFF.

This chain uses TRBV6-5 with TRBJ1-1; TRBD1 might be the D (5 bases). This CDR3 comprises 14 residues. Per germline, CDR1 MNHEY and CDR2 SVGAGI. V was cut by 5 bases and J by 6 bases, with 16 bases left in between. Written as DNA, the CDR3 is TGTGCCAGCAGTAAACAGGCTTTCCGCGCTGAAGCTTTCTTT. Translating gives CASSKQAFRAEAFF.

The chain is built from TRBV28 and TRBJ2-1; 8 bases match TRBD1. The germline V gene encodes CDR1 MDHEN and CDR2 SYDVKM. J lost 8 bases, V lost 2 bases, and 5 bases had no gene match. The CDR3 spans 14 residues. The DNA of the CDR3 is TGTGCCAGCAGTTTACAGGGGGCTGGGGATGAGCAGTTCTTC. Encoded protein: CASSLQGAGDEQFF.

The chain joins TRBV30 to TRBJ1-4, with D hard to call. V lost 2 bases and J 8 bases, leaving 9 bases between the germline ends. In germline, CDR1 is GTSNPN, CDR2 SVGIG (reference sequence). The CDR3 is 12 amino acids. The DNA for the CDR3 is TGTGCCTGGAGTCCCCCGGGGGAAAAACTGTTTTTT. This encodes CAWSPPGEKLFF.

This chain links TRBV28 with TRBJ2-7; D is perhaps TRBD1 (6 bases). Trimming shortened V by 2 bases and J by 0 bases, and 11 bases separated the two germline ends. The germline CDR1 and CDR2 sequences are MDHEN and SYDVKM. CDR3 length: 15 residues. CDR3 loop: CASSLRGLRSYEQYF. The CDR3 bases are TGTGCCAGCAGTTTAAGGGGGTTACGCTCCTACGAGCAGTACTTC.

This clone was counted between two and nine times. V and J are TRBV18 and TRBJ2-5; 7 nucleotides align to TRBD1. The CDR3 runs 16 residues. CDR1 and CDR2 (germline): KGHSH, LQKENI. V was pared by 4 bases and J by 5 bases, with 13 bases of the junction left unmatched. The CDR3 sequence is CASSLLARGRGETQYF. The CDR3 region has the DNA TGTGCCAGCTCACTTTTGGCGAGGGGGCGAGGGGAGACCCAGTACTTC.

The chain recombines TRBV6-6 with TRBJ1-4; 9 bases map to TRBD1. This CDR3 comprises 14 residues. Unmatched junction bases numbered 5, after V lost 5 bases and J lost 7 bases. Germline CDR1 is MNHNY and CDR2 is SVGAGI (reference sequence). This chain's CDR3 is CASSRGQGSEKLFF. The DNA for the CDR3 is TGTGCCAGCAGTCGCGGACAGGGGAGTGAAAAACTGTTTTTT.

The genes are TRBV10-2 and TRBJ1-1, with D possibly TRBD1 on 6 matching bases. The CDR3 is made up of 13 amino acids. Trimming removed 3 bases from V and 1 base from J, with 6 bases in between. Germline V gene data show CDR1 as WSHSY and CDR2 as SAAADI. In DNA, the CDR3 is TGCGCCAGCAGTGAAGGGGGGAACACTGAAGCTTTCTTT. It yields the protein CASSEGGNTEAFF.

The rearrangement links TRBV27 to TRBJ2-7, with 8 bases fitting TRBD2. The V gene's germline CDR1 is MNHEY and CDR2 SMNVEV (reference sequence). This CDR3 is built from 12 residues. With V trimmed by 8 bases and J by 6 bases, 6 bases remained unmatched. DNA for the CDR3: TGTGCCAGCGCCGGGACTAGAGGCGAGCAGTACTTC. Its protein product is CASAGTRGEQYF.

This chain links TRBV7-9 with TRBJ2-6; 8 positions match TRBD2. From germline, CDR1 is SEHNR and CDR2 FQNEAQ (reference sequence). The CDR3 length is 19 residues. Trimming removed 5 bases from V and 3 bases from J; junction bases left unmatched: 15. The CDR3 DNA follows: TGTGCCAGCAGCCTCCGGGAGGGCCTCCCCTTTGGTGGGGCCAACGTCCTGACTTTC. It encodes CASSLREGLPFGGANVLTF.

The count of this clone is one. J is TRBJ2-7 and V is TRBV30; TRBD2 matches at 13 bases. V shed 2 bases, J shed 7 bases, and the junction held 8 bases outside the gene matches. Germline lookup yields CDR1 GTSNPN and CDR2 SVGIG (reference sequence). This CDR3 is 15 amino acids long. CDR3 region: CAWSLGLAGAGEQYF. The CDR3 DNA reads TGTGCCTGGAGTCTTGGACTAGCGGGAGCTGGGGAGCAGTACTTC. Combining the CDR3 with reference TRBV30 and TRBJ2-7 gives the whole variable domain SQTIHQWPATLVQPVGSPLSLECTVEGTSNPNLYWYRQAAGRGLQLLFYSVGIGQISSEVPQNLSASRPQDRQFILSSKKLLLSDSGFYLCAWSLGLAGAGEQYFGPGTRLTVT.

The chain joins TRBV11-2 to TRBJ2-3; D perhaps matches TRBD1 (6 bases). The CDR3 is 14 amino acids. The V end lost 1 base, the J end lost 2 bases, and 7 bases lay between the germline ends. From germline, CDR1 is SGHAT and CDR2 FQNNGV. DNA for the CDR3: TGTGCCAGCAGCTTAGGGGACATCACAGATACGCAGTATTTT. Protein product: CASSLGDITDTQYF. The complete variable domain, with remaining parts taken from reference TRBV11-2 and TRBJ2-3, reads EAGVAQSPRYKIIEKRQSVAFWCNPISGHATLYWYQQILGQGPKLLIQFQNNGVVDDSQLPKDRFSAERLKGVDSTLKIQPAKLEDSAVYLCASSLGDITDTQYFGPGTRLTVL.